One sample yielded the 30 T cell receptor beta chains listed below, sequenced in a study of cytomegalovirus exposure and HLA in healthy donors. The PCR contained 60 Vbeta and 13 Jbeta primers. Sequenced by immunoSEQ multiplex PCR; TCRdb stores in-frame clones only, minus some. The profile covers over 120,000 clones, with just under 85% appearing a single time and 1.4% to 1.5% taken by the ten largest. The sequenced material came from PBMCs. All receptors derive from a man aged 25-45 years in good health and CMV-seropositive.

DNA for the CDR3: TGTGCCAGCATCAAACAGGGCAACTCCTACGAGCAGTACTTC. Encoded protein: CASIKQGNSYEQYF. The genes are TRBV6-1 and TRBJ2-5, with D perhaps matching TRBD1 (6 bases). The assigned J gene may be wrong: the sequence end matches TRBJ2-7 better. The CDR3 is 14 amino acids. Germline lookup yields CDR1 MNHNS and CDR2 SASEGT.

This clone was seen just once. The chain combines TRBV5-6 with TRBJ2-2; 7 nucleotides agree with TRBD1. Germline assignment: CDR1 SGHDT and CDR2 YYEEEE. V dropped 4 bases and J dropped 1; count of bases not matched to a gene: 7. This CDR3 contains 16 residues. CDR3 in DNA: TGTGCCAGCAGCCCGGCCCAGGGGGTGAACACCGGGGAGCTGTTTTTT. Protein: CASSPAQGVNTGELFF.

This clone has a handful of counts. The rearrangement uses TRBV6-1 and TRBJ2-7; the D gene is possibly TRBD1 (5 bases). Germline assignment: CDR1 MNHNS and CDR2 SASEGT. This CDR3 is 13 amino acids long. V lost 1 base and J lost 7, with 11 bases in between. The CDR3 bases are TGTGCCAGCAGTGAAGGCAGGGCCAGAGAGCAGTACTTC. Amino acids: CASSEGRAREQYF.

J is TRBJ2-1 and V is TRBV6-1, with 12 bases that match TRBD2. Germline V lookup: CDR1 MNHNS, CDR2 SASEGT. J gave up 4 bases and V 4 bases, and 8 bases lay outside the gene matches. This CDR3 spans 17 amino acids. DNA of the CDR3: TGTGCCAGCAGTGGCACGACTAGCGGGAGTCTATACAATGAGCAGTTCTTC. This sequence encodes CASSGTTSGSLYNEQFF.

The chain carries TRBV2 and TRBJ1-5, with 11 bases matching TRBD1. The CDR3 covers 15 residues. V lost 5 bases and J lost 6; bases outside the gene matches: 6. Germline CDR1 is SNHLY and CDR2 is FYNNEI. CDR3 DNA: TGTGCCAGCAGTAAGGGGACAGGGGGTAGTCAGCCCCAGCATTTT. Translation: CASSKGTGGSQPQHF. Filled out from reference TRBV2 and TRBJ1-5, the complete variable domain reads EPEVTQTPSHQVTQMGQEVILRCVPISNHLYFYWYRQILGQKVEFLVSFYNNEISEKSEIFDDQFSVERPDGSNFTLKIRSTKLEDSAMYFCASSKGTGGSQPQHFGDGTRLSIL.

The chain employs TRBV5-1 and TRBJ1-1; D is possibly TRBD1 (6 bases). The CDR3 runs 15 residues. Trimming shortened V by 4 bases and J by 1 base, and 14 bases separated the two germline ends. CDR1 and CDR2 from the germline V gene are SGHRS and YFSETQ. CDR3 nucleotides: TGCGCCAGCAGCGGGGGTAGGGGACAGAACACTGAAGCTTTCTTT. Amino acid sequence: CASSGGRGQNTEAFF.

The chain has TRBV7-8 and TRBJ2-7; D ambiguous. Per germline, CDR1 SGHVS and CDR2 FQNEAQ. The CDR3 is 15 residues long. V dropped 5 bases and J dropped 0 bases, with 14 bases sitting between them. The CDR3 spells CASSPRKGSSYEQYF. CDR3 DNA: TGTGCCAGCAGCCCCAGGAAAGGAAGCTCCTACGAGCAGTACTTC.

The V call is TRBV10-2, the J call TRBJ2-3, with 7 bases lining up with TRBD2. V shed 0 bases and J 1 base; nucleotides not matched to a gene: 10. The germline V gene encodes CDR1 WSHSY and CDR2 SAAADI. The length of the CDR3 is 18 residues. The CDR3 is CASSESSGRAPRTDTQYF. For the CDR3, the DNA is TGCGCCAGCAGTGAGTCGAGTGGGAGGGCCCCTCGCACAGATACGCAGTATTTT.

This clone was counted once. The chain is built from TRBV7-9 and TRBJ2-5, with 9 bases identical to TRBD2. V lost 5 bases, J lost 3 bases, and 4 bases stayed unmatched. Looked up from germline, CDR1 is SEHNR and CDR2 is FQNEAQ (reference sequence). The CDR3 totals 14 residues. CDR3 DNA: TGTGCCAGCAGCACTAGACTAGCGGAAGAGACCCAGTACTTC. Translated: CASSTRLAEETQYF.

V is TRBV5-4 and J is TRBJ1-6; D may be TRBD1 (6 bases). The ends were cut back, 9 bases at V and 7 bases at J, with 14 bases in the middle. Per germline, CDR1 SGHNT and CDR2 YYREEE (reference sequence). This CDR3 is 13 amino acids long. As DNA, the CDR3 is TGTGCCATCCGAGTCCAGGGGAATTCACCCCTCCACTTT. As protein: CAIRVQGNSPLHF.

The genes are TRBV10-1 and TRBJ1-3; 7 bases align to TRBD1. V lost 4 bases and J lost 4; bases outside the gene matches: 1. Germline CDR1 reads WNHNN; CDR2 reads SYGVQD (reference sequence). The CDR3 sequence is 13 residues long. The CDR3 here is CASSGQGGNTIYF. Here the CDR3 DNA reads TGCGCCAGCAGTGGACAGGGCGGAAACACCATATATTTT.

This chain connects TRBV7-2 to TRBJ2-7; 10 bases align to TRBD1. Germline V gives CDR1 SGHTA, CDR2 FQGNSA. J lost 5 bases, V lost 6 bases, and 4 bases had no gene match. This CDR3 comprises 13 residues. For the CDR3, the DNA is TGTGCCAGCAGTACGACAGGGGGCAACGAGCAGTACTTC. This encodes CASSTTGGNEQYF.

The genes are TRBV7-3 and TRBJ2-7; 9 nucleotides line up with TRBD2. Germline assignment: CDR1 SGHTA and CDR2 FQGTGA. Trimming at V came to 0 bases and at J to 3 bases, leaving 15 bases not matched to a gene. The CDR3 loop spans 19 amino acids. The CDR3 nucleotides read TGTGCCAGCAGCTTAACCCCCAGCTGGGCTAGCGGGACTGACTACGAGCAGTACTTC. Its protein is CASSLTPSWASGTDYEQYF.

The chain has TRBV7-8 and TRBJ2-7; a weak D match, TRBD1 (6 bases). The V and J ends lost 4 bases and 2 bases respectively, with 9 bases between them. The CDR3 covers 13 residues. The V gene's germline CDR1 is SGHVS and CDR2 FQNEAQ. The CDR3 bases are TGTGCCAGCAGCTCGGGGACACCCTACGAGCAGTACTTC. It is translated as CASSSGTPYEQYF.

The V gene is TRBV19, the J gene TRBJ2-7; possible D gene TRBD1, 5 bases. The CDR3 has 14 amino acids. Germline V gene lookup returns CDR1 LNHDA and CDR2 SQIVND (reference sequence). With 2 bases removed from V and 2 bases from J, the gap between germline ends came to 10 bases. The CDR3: CASSISQGTYEQYF. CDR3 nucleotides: TGTGCCAGTAGTATAAGTCAGGGTACCTACGAGCAGTACTTC.

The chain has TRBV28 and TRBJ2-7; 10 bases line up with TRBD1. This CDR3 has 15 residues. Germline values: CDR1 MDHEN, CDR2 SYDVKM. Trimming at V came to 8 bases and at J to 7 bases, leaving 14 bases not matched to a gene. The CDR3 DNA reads TGTGCCAGCGAGTCCGGGACAGGGGTTTTAGGGGAGCAGTACTTC. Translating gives CASESGTGVLGEQYF.

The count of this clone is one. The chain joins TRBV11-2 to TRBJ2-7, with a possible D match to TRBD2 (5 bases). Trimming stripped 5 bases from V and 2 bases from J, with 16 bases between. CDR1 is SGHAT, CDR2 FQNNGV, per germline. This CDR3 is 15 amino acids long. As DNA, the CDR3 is TGTGCCAGCAGCCTCGGGCCTAGCCCAACCTACGAGCAGTACTTC. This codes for CASSLGPSPTYEQYF.

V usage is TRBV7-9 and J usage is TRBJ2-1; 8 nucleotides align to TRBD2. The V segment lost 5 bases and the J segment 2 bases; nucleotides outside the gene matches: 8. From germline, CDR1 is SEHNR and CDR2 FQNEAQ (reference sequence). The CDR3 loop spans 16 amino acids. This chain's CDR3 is CASSPGLAETYNEQFF. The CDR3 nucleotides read TGTGCCAGCAGCCCAGGACTAGCTGAGACCTACAATGAGCAGTTCTTC.

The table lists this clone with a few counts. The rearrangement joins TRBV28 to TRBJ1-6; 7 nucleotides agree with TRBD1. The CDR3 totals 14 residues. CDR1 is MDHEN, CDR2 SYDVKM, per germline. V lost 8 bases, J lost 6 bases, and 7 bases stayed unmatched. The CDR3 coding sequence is TGTGCCAGCTCTGGGGGACAGAGTAATTCACCCCTCCACTTT. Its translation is CASSGGQSNSPLHF. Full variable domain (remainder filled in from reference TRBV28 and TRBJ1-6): DVKVTQSSRYLVKRTGEKVFLECVQDMDHENMFWYRQDPGLGLRLIYFSYDVKMKEKGDIPEGYSVSREKKERFSLILESASTNQTSMYLCASSGGQSNSPLHFGNGTRLTVT.

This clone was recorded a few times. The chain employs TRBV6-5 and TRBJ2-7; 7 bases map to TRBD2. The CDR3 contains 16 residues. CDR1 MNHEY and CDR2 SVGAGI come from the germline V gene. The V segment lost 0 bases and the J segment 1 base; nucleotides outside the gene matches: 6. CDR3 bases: TGTGCCAGCAGTTACTCTAGCGGGCGGCCGTCCTACGAGCAGTACTTC. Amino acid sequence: CASSYSSGRPSYEQYF.

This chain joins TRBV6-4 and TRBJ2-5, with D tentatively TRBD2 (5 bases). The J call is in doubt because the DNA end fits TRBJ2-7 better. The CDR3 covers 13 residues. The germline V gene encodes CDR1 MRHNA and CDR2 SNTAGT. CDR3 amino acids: CASSESRGFEQYF. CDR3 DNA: TGTGCCAGCAGTGAATCTCGGGGTTTCGAGCAGTACTTC.

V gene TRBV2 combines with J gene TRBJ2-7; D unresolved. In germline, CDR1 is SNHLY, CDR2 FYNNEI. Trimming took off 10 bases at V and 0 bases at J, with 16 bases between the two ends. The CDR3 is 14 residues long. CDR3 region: CAIQRKTTSYEQYF. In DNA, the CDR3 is TGTGCCATCCAGCGTAAGACGACCTCCTACGAGCAGTACTTC.

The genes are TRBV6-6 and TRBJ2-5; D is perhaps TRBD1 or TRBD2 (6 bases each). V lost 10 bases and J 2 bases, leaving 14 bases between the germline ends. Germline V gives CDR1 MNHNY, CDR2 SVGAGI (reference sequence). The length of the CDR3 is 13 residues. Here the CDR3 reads CATRGGEQETQYF. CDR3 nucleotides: TGTGCCACCAGGGGCGGGGAACAAGAGACCCAGTACTTC.

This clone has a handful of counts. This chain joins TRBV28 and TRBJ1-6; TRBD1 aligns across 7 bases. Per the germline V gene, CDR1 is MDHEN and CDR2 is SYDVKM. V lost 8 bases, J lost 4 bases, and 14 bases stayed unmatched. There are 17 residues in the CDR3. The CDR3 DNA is TGTGCCAGCGGTACCCCCTTAGGACAGGTTTATAATTCACCCCTCCACTTT. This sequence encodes CASGTPLGQVYNSPLHF. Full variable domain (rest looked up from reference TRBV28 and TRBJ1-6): DVKVTQSSRYLVKRTGEKVFLECVQDMDHENMFWYRQDPGLGLRLIYFSYDVKMKEKGDIPEGYSVSREKKERFSLILESASTNQTSMYLCASGTPLGQVYNSPLHFGNGTRLTVT.

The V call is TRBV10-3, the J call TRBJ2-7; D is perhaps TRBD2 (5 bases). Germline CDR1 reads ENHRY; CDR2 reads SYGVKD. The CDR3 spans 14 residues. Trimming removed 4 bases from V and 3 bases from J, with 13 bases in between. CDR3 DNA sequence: TGTGCCATCAGTGTAGGTGAGGGTATCTACGAGCAGTACTTC. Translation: CAISVGEGIYEQYF.

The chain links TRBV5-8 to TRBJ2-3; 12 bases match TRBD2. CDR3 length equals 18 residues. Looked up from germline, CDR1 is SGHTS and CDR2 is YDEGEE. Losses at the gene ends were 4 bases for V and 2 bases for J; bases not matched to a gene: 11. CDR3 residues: CASSIGLAGQSNTDTQYF. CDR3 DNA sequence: TGTGCCAGCAGCATCGGACTAGCGGGGCAGAGTAACACAGATACGCAGTATTTT.

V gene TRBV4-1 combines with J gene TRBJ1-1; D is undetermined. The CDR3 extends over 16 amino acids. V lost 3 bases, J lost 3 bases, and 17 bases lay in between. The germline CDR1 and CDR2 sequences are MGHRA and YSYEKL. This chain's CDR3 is CASSHAPFSSDTEAFF. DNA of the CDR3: TGCGCCAGCAGCCACGCGCCTTTCTCCTCGGACACTGAAGCTTTCTTT.

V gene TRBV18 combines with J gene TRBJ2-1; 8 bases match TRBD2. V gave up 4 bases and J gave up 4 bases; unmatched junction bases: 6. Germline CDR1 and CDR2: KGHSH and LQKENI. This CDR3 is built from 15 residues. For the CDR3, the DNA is TGTGCCAGCTCACAGAATAGCGGGGCTTACAATGAGCAGTTCTTC. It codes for CASSQNSGAYNEQFF.

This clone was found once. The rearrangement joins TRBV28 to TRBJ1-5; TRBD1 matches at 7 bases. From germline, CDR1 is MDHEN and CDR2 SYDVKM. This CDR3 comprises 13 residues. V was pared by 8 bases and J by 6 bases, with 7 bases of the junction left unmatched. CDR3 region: CASGARQGQPQHF. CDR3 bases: TGTGCCAGCGGAGCAAGACAGGGTCAGCCCCAGCATTTT.

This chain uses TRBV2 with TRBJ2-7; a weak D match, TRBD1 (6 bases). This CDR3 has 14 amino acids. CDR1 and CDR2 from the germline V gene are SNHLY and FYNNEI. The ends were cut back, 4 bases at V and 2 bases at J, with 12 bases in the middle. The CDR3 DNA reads TGTGCCAGCAGTGCCAGACAGGATACCTACGAGCAGTACTTC. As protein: CASSARQDTYEQYF.